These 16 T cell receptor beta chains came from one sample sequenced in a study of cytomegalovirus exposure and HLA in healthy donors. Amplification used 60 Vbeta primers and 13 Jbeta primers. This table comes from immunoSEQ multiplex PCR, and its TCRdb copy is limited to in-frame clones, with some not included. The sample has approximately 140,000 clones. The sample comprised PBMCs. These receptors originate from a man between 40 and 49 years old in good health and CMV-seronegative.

The CDR3 loop is CASSWASAGSGNTIYF. DNA of the CDR3: TGTGCCAGCAGCTGGGCTTCGGCCGGCTCTGGAAACACCATATATTTT. This chain connects TRBV11-2 to TRBJ1-3; D gene uncertain. The CDR3 has 16 amino acids. Germline loops: CDR1 SGHAT, CDR2 FQNNGV. With 4 bases removed from V and 0 bases from J, the gap between germline ends came to 13 bases. Full variable domain (remainder filled in from reference TRBV11-2 and TRBJ1-3): EAGVAQSPRYKIIEKRQSVAFWCNPISGHATLYWYQQILGQGPKLLIQFQNNGVVDDSQLPKDRFSAERLKGVDSTLKIQPAKLEDSAVYLCASSWASAGSGNTIYFGEGSWLTVV.

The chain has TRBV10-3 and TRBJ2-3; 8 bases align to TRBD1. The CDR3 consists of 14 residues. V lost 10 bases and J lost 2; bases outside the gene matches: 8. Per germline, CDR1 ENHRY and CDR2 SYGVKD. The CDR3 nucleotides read TGTGCCACCCGCGGACAGGGAGTCACAGATACGCAGTATTTT. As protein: CATRGQGVTDTQYF.

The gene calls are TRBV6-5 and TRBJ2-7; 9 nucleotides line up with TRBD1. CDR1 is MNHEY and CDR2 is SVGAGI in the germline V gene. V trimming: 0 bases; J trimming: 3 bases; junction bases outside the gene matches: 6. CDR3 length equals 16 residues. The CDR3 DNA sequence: TGTGCCAGCAGTTACTCGCCAGGACAGGGGAACTACGAGCAGTACTTC. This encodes CASSYSPGQGNYEQYF.

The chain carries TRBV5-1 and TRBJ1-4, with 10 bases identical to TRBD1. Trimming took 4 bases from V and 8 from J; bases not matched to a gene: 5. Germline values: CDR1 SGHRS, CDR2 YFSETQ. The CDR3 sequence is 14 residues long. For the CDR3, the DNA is TGCGCCAGCAGCCCGACAGGGGGCGAAGAAAAACTGTTTTTT. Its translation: CASSPTGGEEKLFF.

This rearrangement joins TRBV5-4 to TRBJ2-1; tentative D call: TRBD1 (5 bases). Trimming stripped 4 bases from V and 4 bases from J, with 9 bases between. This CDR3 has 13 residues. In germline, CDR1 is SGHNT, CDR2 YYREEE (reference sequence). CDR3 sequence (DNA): TGTGCCAGCAGCGCCAAGGGGTACAATGAGCAGTTCTTC. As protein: CASSAKGYNEQFF. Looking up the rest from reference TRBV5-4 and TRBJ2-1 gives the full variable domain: ETGVTQSPTHLIKTRGQQVTLRCSSQSGHNTVSWYQQALGQGPQFIFQYYREEENGRGNFPPRFSGLQFPNYSSELNVNALELDDSALYLCASSAKGYNEQFFGPGTRLTVL.

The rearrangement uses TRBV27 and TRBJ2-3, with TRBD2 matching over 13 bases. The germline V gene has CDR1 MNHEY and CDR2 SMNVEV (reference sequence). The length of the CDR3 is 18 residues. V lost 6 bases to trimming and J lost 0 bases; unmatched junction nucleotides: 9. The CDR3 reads CASSLLAGGDLSTDTQYF. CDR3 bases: TGTGCCAGCAGCTTACTAGCGGGGGGGGATTTAAGCACAGATACGCAGTATTTT.

The CDR3 sequence is CASSQVGQGLVSEAFF. The CDR3 DNA sequence: TGCGCCAGCAGCCAAGTGGGACAGGGCTTGGTTAGTGAAGCTTTCTTT. The genes are TRBV4-1 and TRBJ1-1; 9 bases line up with TRBD1. The CDR3 is made up of 16 amino acids. Trimming at V came to 1 base and at J to 7 bases, leaving 10 bases not matched to a gene. CDR1 MGHRA and CDR2 YSYEKL come from the germline V gene.

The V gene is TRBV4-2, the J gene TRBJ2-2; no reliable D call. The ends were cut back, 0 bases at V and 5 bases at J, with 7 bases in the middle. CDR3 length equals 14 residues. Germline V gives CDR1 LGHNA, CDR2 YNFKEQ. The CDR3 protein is CASSQDRETGELFF. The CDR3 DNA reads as TGTGCCAGCAGCCAAGACCGCGAGACCGGGGAGCTGTTTTTT.

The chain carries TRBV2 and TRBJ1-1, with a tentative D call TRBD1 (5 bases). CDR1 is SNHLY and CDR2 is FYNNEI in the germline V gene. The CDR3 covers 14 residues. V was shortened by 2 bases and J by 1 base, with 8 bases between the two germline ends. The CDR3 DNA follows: TGTGCCAGCAGTGAACGGAGGGGGAACACTGAAGCTTTCTTT. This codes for CASSERRGNTEAFF.

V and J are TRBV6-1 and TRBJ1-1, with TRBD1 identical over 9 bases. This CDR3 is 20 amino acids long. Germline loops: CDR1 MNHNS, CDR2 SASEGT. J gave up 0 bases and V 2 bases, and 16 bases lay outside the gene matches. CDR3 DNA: TGTGCCAGCAGTGAATCCCTCGCGGACAGGGGTTTGCGCATGAACACTGAAGCTTTCTTT. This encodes CASSESLADRGLRMNTEAFF.

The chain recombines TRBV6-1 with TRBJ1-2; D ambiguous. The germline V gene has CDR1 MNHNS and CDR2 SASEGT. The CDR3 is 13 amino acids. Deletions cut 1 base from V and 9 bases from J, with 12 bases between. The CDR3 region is CASSEVERARYTF. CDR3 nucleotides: TGTGCCAGCAGTGAAGTTGAGAGGGCGCGCTACACCTTC.

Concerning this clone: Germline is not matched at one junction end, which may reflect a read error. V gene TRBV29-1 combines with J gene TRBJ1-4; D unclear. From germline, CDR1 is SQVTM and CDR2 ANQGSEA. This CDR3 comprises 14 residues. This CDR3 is CSVEGTATNEKLFF. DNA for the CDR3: TGCAGCGTTGAGGGTACAGCAACGAATGAAAAACTGTTTTTT.

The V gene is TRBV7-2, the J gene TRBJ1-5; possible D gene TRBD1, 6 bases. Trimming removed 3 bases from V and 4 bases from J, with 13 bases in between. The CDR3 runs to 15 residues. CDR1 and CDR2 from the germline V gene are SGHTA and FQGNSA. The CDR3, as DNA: TGTGCCAGCAGCTTGACACAGGGTATGAATCAGCCCCAGCATTTT. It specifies CASSLTQGMNQPQHF.

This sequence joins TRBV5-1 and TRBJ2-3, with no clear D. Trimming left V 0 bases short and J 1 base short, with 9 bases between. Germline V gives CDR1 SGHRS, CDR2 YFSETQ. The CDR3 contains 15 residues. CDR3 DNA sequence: TGCGCCAGCAGCTTGGGGCCCCTTGGCACAGATACGCAGTATTTT. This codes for CASSLGPLGTDTQYF.

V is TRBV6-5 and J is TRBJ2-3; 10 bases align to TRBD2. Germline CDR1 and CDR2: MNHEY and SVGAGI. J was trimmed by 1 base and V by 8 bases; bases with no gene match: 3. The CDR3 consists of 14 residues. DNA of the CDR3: TGTGCCAGCCGGCTAGCGGGGGGCACAGATACGCAGTATTTT. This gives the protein CASRLAGGTDTQYF.

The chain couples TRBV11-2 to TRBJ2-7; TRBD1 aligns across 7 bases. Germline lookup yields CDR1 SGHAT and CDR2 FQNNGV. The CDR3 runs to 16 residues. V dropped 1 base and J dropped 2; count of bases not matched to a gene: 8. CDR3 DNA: TGTGCCAGCAGCTTAGGGCAGACAGGGCCCGCCTACGAGCAGTACTTC. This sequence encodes CASSLGQTGPAYEQYF.